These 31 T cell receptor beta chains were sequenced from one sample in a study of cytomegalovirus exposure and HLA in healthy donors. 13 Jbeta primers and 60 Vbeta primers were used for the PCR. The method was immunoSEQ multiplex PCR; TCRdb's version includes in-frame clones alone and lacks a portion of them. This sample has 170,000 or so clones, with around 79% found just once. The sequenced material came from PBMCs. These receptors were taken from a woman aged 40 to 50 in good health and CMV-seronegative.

For the CDR3, the DNA is TGTGCCTGGAGTGTTGGGGGGTTAGGTGATTCACCCCTCCACTTT. This codes for CAWSVGGLGDSPLHF. The chain carries TRBV30 and TRBJ1-6; TRBD1 is a possible D gene (5 bases). V was trimmed by 0 bases and J by 8 bases, leaving 14 bases between them. Germline V gene data show CDR1 as GTSNPN and CDR2 as SVGIG (reference sequence). The CDR3 runs to 15 residues.

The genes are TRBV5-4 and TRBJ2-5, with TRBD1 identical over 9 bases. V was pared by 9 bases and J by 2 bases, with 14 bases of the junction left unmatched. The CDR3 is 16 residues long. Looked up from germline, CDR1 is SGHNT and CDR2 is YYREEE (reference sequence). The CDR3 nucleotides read TGTGCCATCAGTACAACGGACAGGGGACGACAAGAGACCCAGTACTTC. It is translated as CAISTTDRGRQETQYF.

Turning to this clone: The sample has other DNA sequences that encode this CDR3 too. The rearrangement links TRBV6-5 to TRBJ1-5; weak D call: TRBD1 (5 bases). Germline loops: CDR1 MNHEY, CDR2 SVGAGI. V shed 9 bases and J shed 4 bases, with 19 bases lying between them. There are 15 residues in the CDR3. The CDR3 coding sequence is TGTGCCAGTTCTCAGGGAATCTGGGCAAATCAGCCCCAGCATTTT. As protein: CASSQGIWANQPQHF.

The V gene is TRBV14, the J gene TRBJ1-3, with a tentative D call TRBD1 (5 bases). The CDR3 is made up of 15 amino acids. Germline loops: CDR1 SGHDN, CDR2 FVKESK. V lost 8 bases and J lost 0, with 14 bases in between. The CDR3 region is CASSLRAHSGNTIYF. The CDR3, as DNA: TGTGCCAGCTCTCTCAGGGCCCACTCTGGAAACACCATATATTTT.

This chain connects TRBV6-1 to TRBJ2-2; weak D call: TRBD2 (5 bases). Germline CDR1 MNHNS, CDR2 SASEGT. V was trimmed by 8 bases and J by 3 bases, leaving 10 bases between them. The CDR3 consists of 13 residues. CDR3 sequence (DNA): TGTGCCAGCCTGAGGACTTACACCGGGGAGCTGTTTTTT. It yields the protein CASLRTYTGELFF.

The CDR3 nucleotides are TGTGCCAGCAGACAGGGGCAGGGAAGCACAGATACGCAGTATTTT. Its translation: CASRQGQGSTDTQYF. The chain is built from TRBV28 and TRBJ2-3, with TRBD1 identical over 7 bases. Trimming cost V 6 bases and J 0 bases; bases outside gene matches: 6. Germline CDR1 MDHEN, CDR2 SYDVKM. CDR3 length: 15 residues.

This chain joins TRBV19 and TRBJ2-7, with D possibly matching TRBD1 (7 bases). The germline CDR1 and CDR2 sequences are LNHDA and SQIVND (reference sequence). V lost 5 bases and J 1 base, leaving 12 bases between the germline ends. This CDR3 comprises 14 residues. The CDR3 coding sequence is TGTGCCAGTAGTTGGAGGGGACAGTCCTACGAGCAGTACTTC. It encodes CASSWRGQSYEQYF.

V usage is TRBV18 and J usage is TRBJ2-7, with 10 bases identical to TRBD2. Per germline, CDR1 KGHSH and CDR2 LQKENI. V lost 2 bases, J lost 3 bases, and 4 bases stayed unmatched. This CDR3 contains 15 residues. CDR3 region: CASSPVRTSGYEQYF. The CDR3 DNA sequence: TGTGCCAGCTCACCAGTCAGGACTAGCGGCTACGAGCAGTACTTC.

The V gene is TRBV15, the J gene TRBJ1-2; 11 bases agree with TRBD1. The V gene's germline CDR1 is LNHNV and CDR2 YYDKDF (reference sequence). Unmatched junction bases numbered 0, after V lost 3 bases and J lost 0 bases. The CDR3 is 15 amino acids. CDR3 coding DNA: TGTGCCACCAGCAGGGGACAGGGGGCTAACTATGGCTACACCTTC. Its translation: CATSRGQGANYGYTF.

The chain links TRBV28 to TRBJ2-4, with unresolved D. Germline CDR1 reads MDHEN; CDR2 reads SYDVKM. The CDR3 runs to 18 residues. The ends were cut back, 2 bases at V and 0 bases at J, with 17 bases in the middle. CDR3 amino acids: CASSLVAVRPLAKNIQYF. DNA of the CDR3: TGTGCCAGCAGTTTAGTAGCCGTAAGGCCCCTAGCCAAAAACATTCAGTACTTC.

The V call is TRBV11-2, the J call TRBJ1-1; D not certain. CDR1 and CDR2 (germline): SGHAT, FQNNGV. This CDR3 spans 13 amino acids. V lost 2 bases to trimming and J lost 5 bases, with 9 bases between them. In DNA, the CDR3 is TGTGCCAGCAGCTTACCAGCGGGGACTGAAGCTTTCTTT. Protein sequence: CASSLPAGTEAFF.

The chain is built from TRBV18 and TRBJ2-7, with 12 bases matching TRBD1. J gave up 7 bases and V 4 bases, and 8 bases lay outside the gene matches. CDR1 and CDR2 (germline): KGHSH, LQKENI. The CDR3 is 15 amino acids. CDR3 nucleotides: TGTGCCAGCTCACAACCGGGACAGGGGGCGTATGAGCAGTACTTC. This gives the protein CASSQPGQGAYEQYF.

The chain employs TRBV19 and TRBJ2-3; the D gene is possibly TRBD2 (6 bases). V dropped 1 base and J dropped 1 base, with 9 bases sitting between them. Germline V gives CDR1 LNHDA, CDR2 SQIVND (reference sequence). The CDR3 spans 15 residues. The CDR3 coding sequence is TGTGCCAGTAGTATAGGACTAGGGCGCACAGATACGCAGTATTTT. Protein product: CASSIGLGRTDTQYF.

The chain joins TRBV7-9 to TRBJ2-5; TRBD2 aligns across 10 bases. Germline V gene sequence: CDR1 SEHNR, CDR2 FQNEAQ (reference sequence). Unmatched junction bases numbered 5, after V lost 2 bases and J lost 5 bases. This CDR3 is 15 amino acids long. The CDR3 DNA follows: TGTGCCAGCAGCTTATCTAGCGGGGGAGGCGAGACCCAGTACTTC. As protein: CASSLSSGGGETQYF. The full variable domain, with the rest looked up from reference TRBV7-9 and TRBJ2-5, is DTGVSQNPRHKITKRGQNVTFRCDPISEHNRLYWYRQTLGQGPEFLTYFQNEAQLEKSRLLSDRFSAERPKGSFSTLEIQRTEQGDSAMYLCASSLSSGGGETQYFGPGTRLLVL.

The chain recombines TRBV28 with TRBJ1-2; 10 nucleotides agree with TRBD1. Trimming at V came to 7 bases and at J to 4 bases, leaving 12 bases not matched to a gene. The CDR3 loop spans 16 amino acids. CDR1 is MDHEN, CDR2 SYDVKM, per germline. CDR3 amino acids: CASTLLPGQGLYGYTF. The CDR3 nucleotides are TGTGCCAGCACTCTACTCCCGGGACAGGGGCTCTATGGCTACACCTTC.

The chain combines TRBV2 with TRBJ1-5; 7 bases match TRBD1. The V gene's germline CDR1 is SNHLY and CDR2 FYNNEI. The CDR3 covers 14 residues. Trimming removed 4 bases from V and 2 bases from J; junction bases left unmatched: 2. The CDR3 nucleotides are TGTGCCAGCAGTGGGACAGGCGGCAATCAGCCCCAGCATTTT. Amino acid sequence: CASSGTGGNQPQHF.

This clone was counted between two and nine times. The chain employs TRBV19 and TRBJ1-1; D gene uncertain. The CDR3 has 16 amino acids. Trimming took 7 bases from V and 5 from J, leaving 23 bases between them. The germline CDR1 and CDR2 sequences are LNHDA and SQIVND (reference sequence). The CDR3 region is CASMSGYLTRRTEAFF. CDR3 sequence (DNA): TGTGCCAGTATGTCCGGGTATCTCACTAGACGAACTGAAGCTTTCTTT.

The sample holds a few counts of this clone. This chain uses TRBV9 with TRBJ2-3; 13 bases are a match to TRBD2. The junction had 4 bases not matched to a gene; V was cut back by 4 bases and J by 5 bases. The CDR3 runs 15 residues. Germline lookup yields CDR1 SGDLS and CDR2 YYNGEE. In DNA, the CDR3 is TGTGCCAGCAGCCGCTGGACTAGCGGGGGAGATACGCAGTATTTT. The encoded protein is CASSRWTSGGDTQYF.

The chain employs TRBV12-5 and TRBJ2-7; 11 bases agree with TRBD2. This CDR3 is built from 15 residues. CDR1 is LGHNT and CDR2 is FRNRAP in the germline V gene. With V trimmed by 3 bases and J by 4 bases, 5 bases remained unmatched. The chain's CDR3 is CASGFPGLAAYEQYF. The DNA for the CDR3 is TGTGCTAGTGGTTTCCCGGGACTAGCGGCTTACGAGCAGTACTTC.

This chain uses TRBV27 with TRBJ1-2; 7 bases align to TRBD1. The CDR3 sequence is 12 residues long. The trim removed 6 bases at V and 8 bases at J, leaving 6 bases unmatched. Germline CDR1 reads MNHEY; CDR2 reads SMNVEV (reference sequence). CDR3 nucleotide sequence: TGTGCCAGCAGGGCTACAGGGGCCGGCTACACCTTC. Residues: CASRATGAGYTF.

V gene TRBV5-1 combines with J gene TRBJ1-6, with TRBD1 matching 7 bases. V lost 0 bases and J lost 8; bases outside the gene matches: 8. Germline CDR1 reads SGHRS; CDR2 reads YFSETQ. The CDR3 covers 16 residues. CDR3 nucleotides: TGCGCCAGCAGCTTGGAGCCCGGGACAGACGATTCACCCCTCCACTTT. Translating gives CASSLEPGTDDSPLHF. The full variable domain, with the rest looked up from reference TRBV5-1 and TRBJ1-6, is KAGVTQTPRYLIKTRGQQVTLSCSPISGHRSVSWYQQTPGQGLQFLFEYFSETQRNKGNFPGRFSGRQFSNSRSEMNVSTLELGDSALYLCASSLEPGTDDSPLHFGNGTRLTVT.

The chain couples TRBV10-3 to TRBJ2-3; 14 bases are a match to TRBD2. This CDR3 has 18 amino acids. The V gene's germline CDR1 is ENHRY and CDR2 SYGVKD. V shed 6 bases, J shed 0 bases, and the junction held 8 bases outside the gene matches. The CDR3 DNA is TGTGCCATCAGCCTGGAGGGACTAGCGGGGGCTAGCACAGATACGCAGTATTTT. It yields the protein CAISLEGLAGASTDTQYF.

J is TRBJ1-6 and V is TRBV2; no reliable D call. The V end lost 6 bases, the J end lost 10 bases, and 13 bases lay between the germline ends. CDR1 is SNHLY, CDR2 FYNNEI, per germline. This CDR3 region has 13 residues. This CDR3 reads CASRWAGGSPLHF. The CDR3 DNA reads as TGTGCCAGCAGGTGGGCAGGAGGGTCACCCCTCCACTTT.

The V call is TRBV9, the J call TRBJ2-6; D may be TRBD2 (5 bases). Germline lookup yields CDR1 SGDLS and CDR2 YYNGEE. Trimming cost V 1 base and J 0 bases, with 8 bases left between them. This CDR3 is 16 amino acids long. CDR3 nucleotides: TGTGCCAGCAGCGTAAGCGGCGACTCTGGGGCCAACGTCCTGACTTTC. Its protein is CASSVSGDSGANVLTF.

DNA for the CDR3: TGTGCCAGCAGCTTAGACCCGGGACAGGGAGTGAATTCACCCCTCCACTTT. This sequence encodes CASSLDPGQGVNSPLHF. This chain uses TRBV11-2 with TRBJ1-6; 9 positions match TRBD1. From germline, CDR1 is SGHAT and CDR2 FQNNGV. The ends lost 0 bases at V and 7 bases at J; junction bases unmatched: 7. This CDR3 is 17 amino acids long.

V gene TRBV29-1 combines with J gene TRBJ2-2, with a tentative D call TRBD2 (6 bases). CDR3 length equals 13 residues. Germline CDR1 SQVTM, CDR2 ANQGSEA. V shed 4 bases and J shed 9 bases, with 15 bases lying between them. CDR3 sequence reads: CSVVEVAGWELFF. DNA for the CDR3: TGCAGCGTTGTAGAGGTGGCGGGATGGGAGCTGTTTTTT.

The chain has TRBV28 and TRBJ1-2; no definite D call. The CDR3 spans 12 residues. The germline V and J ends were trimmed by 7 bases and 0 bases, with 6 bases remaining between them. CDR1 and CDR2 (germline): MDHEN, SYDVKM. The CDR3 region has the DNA TGTGCCAGCACTATAACTAACTATGGCTACACCTTC. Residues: CASTITNYGYTF.

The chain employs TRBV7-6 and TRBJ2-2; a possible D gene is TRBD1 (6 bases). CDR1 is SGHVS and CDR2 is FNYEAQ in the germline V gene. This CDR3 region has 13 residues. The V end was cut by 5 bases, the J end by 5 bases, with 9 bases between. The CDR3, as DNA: TGTGCCAGCAGCCCAGGGGTAACCGGGGAGCTGTTTTTT. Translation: CASSPGVTGELFF.

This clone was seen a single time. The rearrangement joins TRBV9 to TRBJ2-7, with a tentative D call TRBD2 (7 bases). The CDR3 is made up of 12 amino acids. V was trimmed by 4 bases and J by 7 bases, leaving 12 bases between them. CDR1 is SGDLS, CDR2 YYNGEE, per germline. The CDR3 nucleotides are TGTGCCAGCAGCCCGAGGGGGGGGGAGCAGTACTTC. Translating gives CASSPRGGEQYF.

In nucleotides, the CDR3 is TGCGCCAGCAGGTCCGGAGCGGGCGGCGAGACCCAGTACTTC. This sequence encodes CASRSGAGGETQYF. The chain recombines TRBV4-3 with TRBJ2-5; TRBD2 is a possible D gene (6 bases). The germline gives CDR1 LGHNA, CDR2 YSLEER. This CDR3 region has 14 residues. Trimming took 6 bases from V and 5 from J, leaving 16 bases between them.

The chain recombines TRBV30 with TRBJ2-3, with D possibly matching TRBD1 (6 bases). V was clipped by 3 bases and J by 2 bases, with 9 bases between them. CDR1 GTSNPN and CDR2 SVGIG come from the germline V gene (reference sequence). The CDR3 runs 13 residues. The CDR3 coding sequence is TGTGCCTGGAGCCGGGACAACACAGATACGCAGTATTTT. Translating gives CAWSRDNTDTQYF.